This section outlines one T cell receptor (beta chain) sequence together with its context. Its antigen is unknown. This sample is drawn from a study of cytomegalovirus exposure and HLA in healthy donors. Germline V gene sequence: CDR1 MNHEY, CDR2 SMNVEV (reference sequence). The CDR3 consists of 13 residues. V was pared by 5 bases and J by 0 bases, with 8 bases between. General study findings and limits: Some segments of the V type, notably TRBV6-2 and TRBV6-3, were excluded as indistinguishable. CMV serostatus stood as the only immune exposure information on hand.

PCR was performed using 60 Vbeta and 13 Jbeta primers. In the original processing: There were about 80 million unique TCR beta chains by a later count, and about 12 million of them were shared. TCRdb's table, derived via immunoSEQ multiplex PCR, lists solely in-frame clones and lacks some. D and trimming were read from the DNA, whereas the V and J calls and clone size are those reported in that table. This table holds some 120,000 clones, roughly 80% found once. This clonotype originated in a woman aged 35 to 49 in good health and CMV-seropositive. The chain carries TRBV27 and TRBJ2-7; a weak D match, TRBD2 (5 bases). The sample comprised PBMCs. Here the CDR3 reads CASSPGLSYEQYF. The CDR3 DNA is TGTGCCAGCAGTCCAGGACTCTCCTACGAGCAGTACTTC.